Listed below are T cell receptor beta chains from one sample, sequenced in a study of response to subunit inactivated influenza vaccine. A single record per CDR3 protein comes from TCRdb applying MiXCR to the RT-PCR reads. The table records hundreds of thousands of distinct CDR3 sequences, about an eighth of them present only once. The sample consisted of PBMCs from blood, taken on the day of vaccination. These receptors originate from a man over 45 who received an inactivated influenza vaccine. Each CDR3 is given with its conserved first and last residue. A D gene is named only where the DNA matches it firmly. The size entry is marked missing in some rows and otherwise reads once, few, many or a size class.

v_call: TRBV2
j_call: TRBJ2-1
clone_size: .
d_call: TRBD2
cdr3_aa: CASSLGASGAQFF
cdr3_nt: TGTGCCAGCAGCTTGGGGGCTAGCGGGGCCCAGTTCTTC

v_call: TRBV6-1
j_call: TRBJ2-1
clone_size: .
d_call: TRBD2
cdr3_aa: CASSRNGGAFYNEQFF
cdr3_nt: TGTGCCAGCAGTAGAAACGGGGGGGCGTTTTACAATGAGCAGTTCTTC

v_call: TRBV20-1
j_call: TRBJ2-1
clone_size: few
d_call: TRBD2
cdr3_aa: CSARELAGGGNEQFF
cdr3_nt: TGCAGTGCTAGGGAACTAGCGGGGGGAGGAAATGAGCAGTTCTTC

v_call: TRBV10-3
j_call: TRBJ2-1
clone_size: many
d_call: TRBD1
cdr3_aa: CAISAGTGAGNEQFF
cdr3_nt: TGTGCCATCAGTGCTGGGACAGGGGCAGGGAATGAGCAGTTCTTC

v_call: TRBV20-1
j_call: TRBJ1-3
clone_size: .
d_call: .
cdr3_aa: CSASISNTIYF
cdr3_nt: TGCAGTGCTAGCATCAGTAACACCATATATTTT

v_call: TRBV6-5
j_call: TRBJ2-7
clone_size: few
d_call: TRBD1
cdr3_aa: CASSSPRQGTYEQYF
cdr3_nt: TGTGCCAGCAGTTCCCCCAGACAGGGTACCTACGAGCAGTACTTC

v_call: TRBV20-1
j_call: TRBJ1-6
clone_size: many
d_call: .
cdr3_aa: CSARVGPTSSPLHF
cdr3_nt: TGCAGTGCTAGAGTGGGACCAACGAGTTCACCCCTCCACTTT

v_call: TRBV6-2/TRBV6-3
j_call: TRBJ2-7
clone_size: .
d_call: TRBD2
cdr3_aa: CASTTSGAFSYEQYF
cdr3_nt: TGTGCCAGCACCACTAGCGGGGCCTTCTCCTACGAGCAGTACTTC

v_call: TRBV3-1
j_call: TRBJ2-5
clone_size: few
d_call: .
cdr3_aa: CASSQVRQQETQYF
cdr3_nt: TGTGCCAGCAGCCAAGTTAGACAGCAAGAGACCCAGTACTTC

v_call: TRBV19
j_call: TRBJ1-1
clone_size: few
d_call: .
cdr3_aa: CASKIRKQNTEAFF
cdr3_nt: TGTGCCAGTAAGATTAGGAAGCAGAACACTGAAGCTTTCTTT

v_call: TRBV5-1
j_call: TRBJ2-7
clone_size: many
d_call: .
cdr3_aa: CASSLSSGAYEQYF
cdr3_nt: TGCGCCAGCAGCTTGTCATCAGGGGCGTACGAGCAGTACTTC

v_call: TRBV4-1
j_call: TRBJ2-1
clone_size: .
d_call: .
cdr3_aa: CASSQELLSGYNEQFF
cdr3_nt: TGCGCCAGCAGCCAAGAGCTTCTTAGCGGTTACAATGAGCAGTTCTTC

v_call: TRBV2
j_call: TRBJ2-1
clone_size: many
d_call: .
cdr3_aa: CASSEGEQFF
cdr3_nt: TGTGCCAGCAGTGAGGGTGAGCAGTTCTTC

v_call: TRBV6-5
j_call: TRBJ2-5
clone_size: few
d_call: .
cdr3_aa: CASSYMAGRQETQYF
cdr3_nt: TGTGCCAGCAGTTACATGGCGGGAAGGCAAGAGACCCAGTACTTC

v_call: TRBV4-1
j_call: TRBJ2-7
clone_size: few
d_call: .
cdr3_aa: CASSQRSENYEQYF
cdr3_nt: TGCGCCAGCAGCCAACGTTCAGAAAACTACGAGCAGTACTTC

v_call: TRBV2
j_call: TRBJ1-5
clone_size: .
d_call: .
cdr3_aa: CASRTENNQPQHF
cdr3_nt: TGTGCCAGCAGGACAGAGAATAATCAGCCCCAGCATTTT

v_call: TRBV7-8
j_call: TRBJ1-4
clone_size: many
d_call: TRBD1
cdr3_aa: CASSEGGQLNEKLFF
cdr3_nt: TGTGCCAGCAGCGAGGGGGGACAGCTTAATGAAAAACTGTTTTTT

v_call: TRBV5-5
j_call: TRBJ1-6
clone_size: .
d_call: .
cdr3_aa: CASSPVGTDPNSPLHF
cdr3_nt: TGTGCCAGCAGCCCCGTCGGGACCGATCCGAATTCACCCCTCCACTTT

v_call: TRBV20-1
j_call: TRBJ2-1
clone_size: .
d_call: TRBD2
cdr3_aa: CSAYRDYGNEQFF
cdr3_nt: TGCAGTGCTTACCGGGACTACGGCAATGAGCAGTTCTTC

v_call: TRBV13
j_call: TRBJ2-1
clone_size: .
d_call: TRBD2
cdr3_aa: CASSPRAGLAGMRRDYEQFF
cdr3_nt: TGTGCCAGCAGCCCTCGTGCGGGACTAGCGGGAATGAGAAGGGATTATGAGCAGTTCTTC

v_call: TRBV28
j_call: TRBJ2-7
clone_size: .
d_call: .
cdr3_aa: CASTGPPFEQYF
cdr3_nt: TGTGCCAGCACAGGGCCCCCCTTCGAGCAGTACTTC

v_call: TRBV12-3/TRBV12-4
j_call: TRBJ1-1
clone_size: few
d_call: TRBD1
cdr3_aa: CASSREQGAGTEAFF
cdr3_nt: TGTGCCAGCAGTCGAGAACAGGGGGCAGGAACTGAAGCTTTCTTT

v_call: TRBV5-1
j_call: TRBJ2-7
clone_size: .
d_call: .
cdr3_aa: CASSLPGTGQWAGSSKYEQYF
cdr3_nt: TGCGCCAGCAGCTTACCCGGAACAGGACAATGGGCTGGGTCAAGTAAATACGAGCAGTACTTC

v_call: TRBV4-2
j_call: TRBJ2-3
clone_size: few
d_call: TRBD2
cdr3_aa: CASSQETGLVTDTQYF
cdr3_nt: TGTGCCAGCAGCCAAGAAACGGGACTAGTCACAGATACGCAGTATTTT

v_call: TRBV15
j_call: TRBJ2-7
clone_size: .
d_call: .
cdr3_aa: CATSRTLSYEQYF
cdr3_nt: TGTGCCACCAGCAGGACTCTCTCCTACGAGCAGTACTTC

v_call: TRBV3-1
j_call: TRBJ2-1
clone_size: few
d_call: TRBD2
cdr3_aa: CASSQWGLAGGEQFF
cdr3_nt: TGTGCCAGCAGCCAATGGGGACTAGCGGGAGGTGAGCAGTTCTTC

v_call: TRBV24-1
j_call: TRBJ2-7
clone_size: .
d_call: .
cdr3_aa: CATSDSFGYEQYF
cdr3_nt: TGTGCCACCAGTGATAGTTTCGGGTACGAGCAGTACTTC